This T cell receptor (beta chain) was found in a study of blood T cell repertoires in COVID-19. At the level of the study: Acute-phase and convalescent COVID-19 samples originated in the United States, Italy and Spain. Sources were T cells, B-cell-depleted T cells, or PBMCs; the material itself was cDNA or gDNA.

Per germline, CDR1 SEHNR and CDR2 FQNEAQ (reference sequence). Trimming left V 1 base short and J 4 bases short, with 13 bases between. The CDR3 extends over 15 amino acids. In the original analysis: Estimates of nucleated cell counts were drawn from the amplification of reference gene primers. This table comes from immunoSEQ multiplex PCR, and its TCRdb copy is limited to in-frame clones, with some not included. V, J and clone size are those of that table, while D and trimming were read from the DNA. The sample yields about 88,000 clones, about 88% seen once. The receptor was derived from a woman of 80 years or more with acute or convalescent COVID-19. Input material: peripheral blood. The J gene is TRBJ2-5, the V gene TRBV7-9; D is perhaps TRBD2 (7 bases). The CDR3 DNA is TGTGCCAGCAGCTTAGAGGGGGGGGCAGGAGAGACCCAGTACTTC. It yields the protein CASSLEGGAGETQYF. The full variable domain, completed using reference TRBV7-9 and TRBJ2-5, is DTGVSQNPRHKITKRGQNVTFRCDPISEHNRLYWYRQTLGQGPEFLTYFQNEAQLEKSRLLSDRFSAERPKGSFSTLEIQRTEQGDSAMYLCASSLEGGAGETQYFGPGTRLLVL.